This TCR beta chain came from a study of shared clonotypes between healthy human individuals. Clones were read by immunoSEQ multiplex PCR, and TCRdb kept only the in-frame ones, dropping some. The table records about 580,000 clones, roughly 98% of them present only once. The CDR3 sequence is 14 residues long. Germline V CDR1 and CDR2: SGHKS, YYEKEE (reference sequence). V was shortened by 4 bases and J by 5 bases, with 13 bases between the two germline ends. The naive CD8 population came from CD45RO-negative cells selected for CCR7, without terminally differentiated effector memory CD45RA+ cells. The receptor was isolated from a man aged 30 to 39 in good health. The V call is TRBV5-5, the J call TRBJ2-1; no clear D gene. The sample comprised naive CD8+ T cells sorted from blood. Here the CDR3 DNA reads TGTGCCAGCAGCGGACGCCTTCGTGACAATGAGCAGTTCTTC. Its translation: CASSGRLRDNEQFF.